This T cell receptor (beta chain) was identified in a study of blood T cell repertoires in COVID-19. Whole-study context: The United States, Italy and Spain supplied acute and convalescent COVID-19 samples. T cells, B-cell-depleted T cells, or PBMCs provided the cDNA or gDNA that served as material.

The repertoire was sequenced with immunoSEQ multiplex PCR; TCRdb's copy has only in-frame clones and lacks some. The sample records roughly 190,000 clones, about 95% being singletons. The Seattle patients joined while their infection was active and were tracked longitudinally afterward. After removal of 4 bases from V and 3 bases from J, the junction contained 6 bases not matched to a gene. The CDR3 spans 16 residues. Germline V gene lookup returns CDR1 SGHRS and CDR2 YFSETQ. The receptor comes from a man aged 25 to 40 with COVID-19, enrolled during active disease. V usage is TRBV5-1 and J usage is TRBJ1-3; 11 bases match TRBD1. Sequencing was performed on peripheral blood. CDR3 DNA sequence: TGCGCCAGCAGCGGATCCGGGACAGGGGGTGGAAACACCATATATTTT. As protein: CASSGSGTGGGNTIYF. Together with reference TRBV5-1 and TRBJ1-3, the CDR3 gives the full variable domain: KAGVTQTPRYLIKTRGQQVTLSCSPISGHRSVSWYQQTPGQGLQFLFEYFSETQRNKGNFPGRFSGRQFSNSRSEMNVSTLELGDSALYLCASSGSGTGGGNTIYFGEGSWLTVV.